Sequencing of this TCR beta chain was carried out in a study of blood T cell repertoires in COVID-19. Study-level information: Both acute and convalescent COVID-19 samples were obtained from the United States, Italy and Spain. PBMCs, B-cell-depleted T cells, or T cells provided the cDNA or gDNA that made up the material.

A single count supports this clone. The same CDR3 also results from other DNA sequences found in this sample. Germline values: CDR1 PRHDT, CDR2 FYEKMQ (reference sequence). The CDR3 loop spans 12 amino acids. Trimming left V 2 bases short and J 6 bases short, with 5 bases between. In the authors' workflow: Quantification of nucleated cells was approximated via reference gene primer amplification. Some clones are missing from TCRdb's copy, which holds only in-frame ones; the method was immunoSEQ multiplex PCR. D and trimming were read from the DNA, whereas the V and J calls and clone size are those reported in that table. Of tens of thousands of clones in the sample, about 80% were seen once.

This chain connects TRBV13 to TRBJ2-1; no clear D gene. The clonotype was recovered from a woman in her seventies with acute or convalescent COVID-19. The sample taken for sequencing was peripheral blood. CDR3 sequence reads: CASSLLRNEQFF. CDR3 bases: TGTGCCAGCAGCTTACTCCGCAATGAGCAGTTCTTC.